The 23 T cell receptor beta chains in this list originate from one sample, sequenced in a study of cytomegalovirus exposure and HLA in healthy donors. Primers: 60 Vbeta forward and 13 Jbeta reverse. The table came from immunoSEQ multiplex PCR; TCRdb's copy has only in-frame clones and leaves some out. The sample holds 95,000 to 150,000 clones, under 85% seen once. The sequencing sample was made of PBMCs. The receptors were sampled from a human donor in good health.

The table lists this clone with a few counts. This chain joins TRBV29-1 and TRBJ2-1, with D possibly being TRBD2 (6 bases). Looked up from germline, CDR1 is SQVTM and CDR2 is ANQGSEA. This CDR3 comprises 13 residues. With 7 bases removed from V and 9 bases from J, the gap between germline ends came to 19 bases. CDR3 DNA: TGCAGCGCTGGGTGGAGGGCGGCGTTTGAGCAGTTCTTC. Protein: CSAGWRAAFEQFF.

J is TRBJ2-5 and V is TRBV2; D unresolved. The CDR3 loop spans 12 amino acids. Germline CDR1 and CDR2: SNHLY and FYNNEI. V dropped 3 bases and J dropped 7 bases, with 9 bases sitting between them. This chain's CDR3 is CASSENGPTQYF. The CDR3, as DNA: TGTGCCAGCAGTGAGAACGGTCCGACCCAGTACTTC.

For the CDR3, the DNA is TGTGCCAGCAGCTCAGGACTAGCGGAGGGGACAGATACGCAGTATTTT. Translation gives CASSSGLAEGTDTQYF. The chain links TRBV11-2 to TRBJ2-3; 10 bases match TRBD2. The CDR3 consists of 16 residues. With 4 bases clipped from V and 3 bases from J, the junction kept 7 bases outside the gene matches. Germline CDR1 and CDR2: SGHAT and FQNNGV.

The rearrangement joins TRBV30 to TRBJ1-2; D possibly corresponds to TRBD1 (6 bases). The length of the CDR3 is 15 residues. Germline V CDR1 and CDR2: GTSNPN, SVGIG (reference sequence). Deletions cut 5 bases from V and 0 bases from J, with 16 bases between. The CDR3 is CAWGGRDTTNYGYTF. CDR3 bases: TGTGCCTGGGGGGGACGGGACACCACTAACTATGGCTACACCTTC.

The chain employs TRBV19 and TRBJ2-1, with TRBD2 matching 13 bases. This CDR3 has 18 amino acids. Trimming at V came to 6 bases and at J to 4 bases, leaving 12 bases not matched to a gene. Per the germline V gene, CDR1 is LNHDA and CDR2 is SQIVND (reference sequence). The CDR3 sequence is CASSPGTSGTGVYNEQFF. Written as DNA, the CDR3 is TGTGCCAGTAGCCCGGGGACTAGCGGGACGGGGGTATACAATGAGCAGTTCTTC.

The gene calls are TRBV2 and TRBJ1-5, with TRBD1 matching 7 bases. The CDR3 is 17 residues long. With 5 bases clipped from V and 1 base from J, the junction kept 11 bases outside the gene matches. CDR1 and CDR2 (germline): SNHLY, FYNNEI. CDR3 nucleotide sequence: TGTGCCAGCAGTCCAACCTCGGACAGGTTGAGCAATCAGCCCCAGCATTTT. Protein product: CASSPTSDRLSNQPQHF.

The genes are TRBV27 and TRBJ1-2; D is unclear. V was clipped by 4 bases and J by 6 bases, with 15 bases between them. CDR3 length equals 14 residues. The germline V gene encodes CDR1 MNHEY and CDR2 SMNVEV (reference sequence). The CDR3: CASSYGPGVDGYTF. CDR3 DNA: TGTGCCAGCAGTTACGGGCCCGGGGTGGATGGCTACACCTTC.

This clone has a single count. The chain couples TRBV19 to TRBJ1-2; 10 positions match TRBD1. CDR1 LNHDA and CDR2 SQIVND come from the germline V gene (reference sequence). The CDR3 totals 17 residues. The V gene end was trimmed by 2 bases and the J gene end by 4 bases; junction bases not matched to a gene: 10. The CDR3 DNA reads TGTGCCAGTAGTATAAGTGTGACAGGGGGCCGTGGCTATGGCTACACCTTC. As protein: CASSISVTGGRGYGYTF.

Worth noting for this clone: An end of the junction differs from the germline gene, which may be a read error. The V and J genes are TRBV7-9 and TRBJ2-7; possibly TRBD2 for D (5 bases). The CDR3 has 16 residues. Germline CDR1 and CDR2: SEHNR and FQNEAQ (reference sequence). CDR3 region: CSSSPGPYNEGYEQYF. CDR3 coding DNA: TGTTCCAGCAGCCCCGGACCTTATAACGAGGGCTACGAGCAGTACTTC.

V is TRBV19 and J is TRBJ1-2; D is uncertain. The germline V and J ends were trimmed by 5 bases and 8 bases, with 15 bases remaining between them. The length of the CDR3 is 13 residues. Germline CDR1 is LNHDA and CDR2 is SQIVND (reference sequence). CDR3 in DNA: TGTGCCAGTAGTGAATGGGAGTCTCTAGGCTACACCTTC. Protein sequence: CASSEWESLGYTF.

The chain combines TRBV5-6 with TRBJ2-4; 8 nucleotides match TRBD1. The junction had 12 bases not matched to a gene; V was cut back by 4 bases and J by 3 bases. CDR1 and CDR2 (germline): SGHDT, YYEEEE. This CDR3 has 17 residues. The CDR3: CASSAKPRTGFKNIQYF. The CDR3 DNA sequence: TGTGCCAGCAGCGCTAAACCACGGACAGGGTTCAAAAACATTCAGTACTTC. The whole variable domain, filled in from reference TRBV5-6 and TRBJ2-4, reads DAGVTQSPTHLIKTRGQQVTLRCSPKSGHDTVSWYQQALGQGPQFIFQYYEEEERQRGNFPDRFSGHQFPNYSSELNVNALLLGDSALYLCASSAKPRTGFKNIQYFGAGTRLSVL.

The J gene is TRBJ1-1, the V gene TRBV6-5, with unresolved D. V was clipped by 4 bases and J by 3 bases, with 15 bases between them. The germline CDR1 and CDR2 sequences are MNHEY and SVGAGI. The CDR3 runs 15 residues. CDR3 sequence: CASSSVRRHYTEAFF. CDR3 DNA: TGTGCCAGCAGTTCTGTGAGGCGTCACTACACTGAAGCTTTCTTT.

This clone was counted only a few times. This sequence joins TRBV9 and TRBJ1-5; D possibly corresponds to TRBD1 (5 bases). The germline gives CDR1 SGDLS, CDR2 YYNGEE. The V end was cut by 0 bases, the J end by 2 bases, with 9 bases between. This CDR3 spans 15 amino acids. For the CDR3, the DNA is TGTGCCAGCAGCGTAGCGGGGGGAGGCAATCAGCCCCAGCATTTT. Translated: CASSVAGGGNQPQHF.

The chain has TRBV5-1 and TRBJ2-7; 11 bases agree with TRBD1. The CDR3 consists of 16 residues. Germline-derived CDR1 and CDR2 are SGHRS and YFSETQ. Trimming took 5 bases from V and 3 from J; bases not matched to a gene: 10. The DNA for the CDR3 is TGCGCCAGCAGTCCCGGGACAGGGGGGACCCTCTACGAGCAGTACTTC. Amino acids: CASSPGTGGTLYEQYF.

This chain's CDR3 is CASSLRQGTNEQFF. Here the CDR3 DNA reads TGTGCCAGCAGCTTAAGGCAGGGCACCAATGAGCAGTTCTTC. This rearrangement joins TRBV5-4 to TRBJ2-1; TRBD1 might be the D (5 bases). This CDR3 has 14 amino acids. Germline-derived CDR1 and CDR2 are SGHNT and YYREEE (reference sequence). V shed 2 bases and J shed 6 bases, with 12 bases lying between them.

The chain uses TRBV29-1 and TRBJ2-2, with 7 positions matching TRBD2. This CDR3 is built from 15 residues. Germline CDR1 reads SQVTM; CDR2 reads ANQGSEA. The V gene end was trimmed by 3 bases and the J gene end by 2 bases; junction bases not matched to a gene: 6. CDR3 amino acids: CSVESREDNTGELFF. In nucleotides, the CDR3 is TGCAGCGTTGAGTCCCGGGAGGATAACACCGGGGAGCTGTTTTTT.

A note on this clone: Its ends do not fully match the called genes, so a read error is possible. This sequence joins TRBV11-2 and TRBJ1-2; 10 bases are a match to TRBD1. From germline, CDR1 is SGHAT and CDR2 FQNNGV. The CDR3 totals 12 residues. For the CDR3, the DNA is TGTGCCAGCAGCGAATCCGGGACAGGGGTTATCTTC. As protein: CASSESGTGVIF.

This sequence joins TRBV2 and TRBJ2-7; 9 nucleotides align to TRBD1. The germline gives CDR1 SNHLY, CDR2 FYNNEI. CDR3 length: 14 amino acids. V gave up 1 base and J gave up 4 bases; unmatched junction bases: 2. CDR3 sequence reads: CASSEGTGAYEQYF. For the CDR3, the DNA is TGTGCCAGCAGTGAAGGGACAGGGGCTTACGAGCAGTACTTC.

The chain recombines TRBV6-7 with TRBJ2-7; possible D gene TRBD1, 6 bases. TRBV6-7 is designated an ORF whose function remains uncertain. The germline V and J ends were trimmed by 4 bases and 0 bases, with 16 bases remaining between them. The CDR3 consists of 16 residues. The CDR3 DNA sequence: TGTGCCAGCAGTTTCCCGTTGGGACATCCCTCCTACGAGCAGTACTTC. This encodes CASSFPLGHPSYEQYF.

This clone was counted once. V usage is TRBV27 and J usage is TRBJ1-1; D call uncertain. The CDR3 length is 15 residues. V shed 0 bases and J shed 1 base, with 9 bases lying between them. Germline assignment: CDR1 MNHEY and CDR2 SMNVEV (reference sequence). CDR3 DNA: TGTGCCAGCAGTTTATCAGGTGGAGCGAACACTGAAGCTTTCTTT. The encoded protein is CASSLSGGANTEAFF.

This chain joins TRBV28 and TRBJ1-5; TRBD1 might be the D (5 bases). V was cut by 6 bases and J by 0 bases, with 18 bases left in between. The V gene's germline CDR1 is MDHEN and CDR2 SYDVKM. The CDR3 runs to 17 residues. CDR3 coding DNA: TGTGCCAGCAGCCGATCTGGGGCCACTAATAGCAATCAGCCCCAGCATTTT. Encoded protein: CASSRSGATNSNQPQHF. The full variable domain, with the rest looked up from reference TRBV28 and TRBJ1-5, is DVKVTQSSRYLVKRTGEKVFLECVQDMDHENMFWYRQDPGLGLRLIYFSYDVKMKEKGDIPEGYSVSREKKERFSLILESASTNQTSMYLCASSRSGATNSNQPQHFGDGTRLSIL.

The CDR3 loop reads CASSLDRGINSPLHF. In nucleotides, the CDR3 is TGTGCCAGCAGCTTGGACAGGGGGATCAATTCACCCCTCCACTTT. The J gene is TRBJ1-6, the V gene TRBV5-6; TRBD1 aligns across 8 bases. J gave up 7 bases and V 0 bases, and 3 bases lay outside the gene matches. Per the germline V gene, CDR1 is SGHDT and CDR2 is YYEEEE. This CDR3 is built from 15 residues.

CDR3 in DNA: TGTGCCAGCAGTACGGTGGGGACAGGGGCGGATACGAGCTACACCTTC. Translation gives CASSTVGTGADTSYTF. V gene TRBV28 combines with J gene TRBJ1-2; 10 bases are shared with TRBD1. Trimming cost V 5 bases and J 9 bases; bases outside gene matches: 15. The CDR3 totals 16 residues. From germline, CDR1 is MDHEN and CDR2 SYDVKM.